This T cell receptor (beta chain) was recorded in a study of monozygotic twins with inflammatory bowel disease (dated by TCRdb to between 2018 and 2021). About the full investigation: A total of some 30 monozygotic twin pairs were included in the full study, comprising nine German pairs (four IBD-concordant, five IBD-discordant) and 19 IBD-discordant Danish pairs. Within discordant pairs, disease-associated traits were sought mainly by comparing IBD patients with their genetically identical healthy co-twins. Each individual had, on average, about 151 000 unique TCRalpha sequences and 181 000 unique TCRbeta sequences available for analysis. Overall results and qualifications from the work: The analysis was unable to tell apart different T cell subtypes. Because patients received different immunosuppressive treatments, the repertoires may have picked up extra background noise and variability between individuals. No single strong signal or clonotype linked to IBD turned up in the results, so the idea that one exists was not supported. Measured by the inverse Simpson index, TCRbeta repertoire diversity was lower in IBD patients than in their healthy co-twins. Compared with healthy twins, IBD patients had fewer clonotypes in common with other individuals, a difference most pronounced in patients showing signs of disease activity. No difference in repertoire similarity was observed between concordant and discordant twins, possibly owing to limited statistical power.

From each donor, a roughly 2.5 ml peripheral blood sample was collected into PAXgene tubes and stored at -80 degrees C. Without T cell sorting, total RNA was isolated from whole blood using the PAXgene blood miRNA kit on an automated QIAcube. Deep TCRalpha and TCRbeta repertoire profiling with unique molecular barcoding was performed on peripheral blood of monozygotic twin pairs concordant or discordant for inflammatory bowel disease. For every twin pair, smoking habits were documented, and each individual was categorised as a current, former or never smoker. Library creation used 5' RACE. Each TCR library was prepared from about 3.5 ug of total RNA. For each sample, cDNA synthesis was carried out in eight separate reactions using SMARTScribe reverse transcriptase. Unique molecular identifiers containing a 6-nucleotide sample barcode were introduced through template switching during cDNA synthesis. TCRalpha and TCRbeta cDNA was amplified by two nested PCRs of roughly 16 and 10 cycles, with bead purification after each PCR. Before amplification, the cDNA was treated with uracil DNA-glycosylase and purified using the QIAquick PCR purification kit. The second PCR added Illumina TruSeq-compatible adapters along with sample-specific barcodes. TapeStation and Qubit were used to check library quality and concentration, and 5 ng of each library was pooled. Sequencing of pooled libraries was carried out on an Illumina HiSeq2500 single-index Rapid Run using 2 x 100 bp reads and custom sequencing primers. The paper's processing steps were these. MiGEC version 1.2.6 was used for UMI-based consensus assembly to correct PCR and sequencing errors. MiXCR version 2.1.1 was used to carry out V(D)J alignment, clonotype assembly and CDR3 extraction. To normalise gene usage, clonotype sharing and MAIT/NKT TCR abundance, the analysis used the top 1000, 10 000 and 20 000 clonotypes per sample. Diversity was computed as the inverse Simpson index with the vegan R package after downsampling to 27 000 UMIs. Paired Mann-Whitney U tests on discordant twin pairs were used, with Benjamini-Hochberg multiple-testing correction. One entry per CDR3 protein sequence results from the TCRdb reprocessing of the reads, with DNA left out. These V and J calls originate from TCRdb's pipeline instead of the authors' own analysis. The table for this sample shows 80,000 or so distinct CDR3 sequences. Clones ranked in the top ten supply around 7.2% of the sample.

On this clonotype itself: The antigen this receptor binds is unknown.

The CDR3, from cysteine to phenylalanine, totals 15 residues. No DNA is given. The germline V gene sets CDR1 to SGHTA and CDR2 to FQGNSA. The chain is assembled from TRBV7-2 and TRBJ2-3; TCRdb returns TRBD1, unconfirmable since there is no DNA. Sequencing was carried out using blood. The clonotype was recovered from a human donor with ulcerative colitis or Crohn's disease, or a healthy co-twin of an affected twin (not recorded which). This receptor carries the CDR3 CASTLGWGSQYTQYF.